This T cell receptor (beta chain) originates from a study of T cell responses to AZD1222 COVID-19 vaccine. Sequenced by immunoSEQ multiplex PCR; TCRdb stores in-frame clones only, minus some. The top ten clones hold 5% to 5.5% of a sample with about 130,000 clones, 93% of them seen once. The study's findings and limits: In all cases, repertoires were sampled only after the peak T cell response.

This clone has just one count. Antigen specificity is unknown. The specimen was peripheral blood, collected on day 0 of AZD1222 vaccination. The origin of this receptor is an adult in good health.

The CDR3 sequence: CASSLAAGGTDTQYF. CDR3 nucleotide sequence: TGTGCCAGCAGCTTAGCCGCAGGGGGCACAGATACGCAGTATTTT. The J gene is TRBJ2-3, the V gene TRBV7-3; perhaps TRBD1 as D (6 bases). Germline-derived CDR1 and CDR2 are SGHTA and FQGTGA. The V end was cut by 2 bases, the J end by 1 base, with 10 bases between. CDR3 size: 15 residues.